This is a list of T cell receptor beta chains from one sample in a study of tumor-infiltrating lymphocytes in primary liver carcinoma. TCRdb ran MiXCR on the multiplex PCR reads and lists one entry per CDR3 protein. This sample has under 200,000 distinct CDR3 sequences; approximately 86% occur once, and the top ten carry roughly 18%. The sequencing sample was made of tumor tissue from primary liver carcinoma. The receptors were sampled from a man aged 35 to 55 with primary liver carcinoma and hepatitis B virus infection. The CDR3 runs from the conserved cysteine through the conserved F or W. D genes are given only for firm matches. Not all rows give a size; the values are once, few, many and, for expanded clones, a class.

J	V	D	size	CDR3	DNA
TRBJ2-5	TRBV29-1	NA	NA	CSVTDLDTQETEYF	TGCAGCGTGACGGACCTGGACACACAAGAGACCGAGTACTTC
TRBJ2-2	TRBV6-6	TRBD1	NA	CASTYPGTGHGELFF	TGTGCCAGTACTTACCCCGGGACAGGGCACGGGGAGCTGTTTTTT
TRBJ2-4	TRBV4-3	NA	NA	CSSSQGFRMNIQYF	TGCTCCAGCAGCCAAGGGTTTCGAATGAACATTCAGTACTTC
TRBJ1-3	TRBV5-5	NA	NA	CASSAGTDLLSGNSIYF	TGTGCCAGCAGCGCCGGGACGGATCTCCTTTCTGGAAACAGCATATATTTT
TRBJ1-1	TRBV4-2	NA	NA	CASSQVTPVGREAFF	TGTGCCAGCAGCCAAGTGACCCCGGTAGGACGTGAAGCTTTCTTT
TRBJ2-1	TRBV11-1	NA	NA	CASNFQGPLGNKQFF	TGTGCCAGCAACTTCCAGGGACCGCTGGGCAATAAGCAGTTCTTC
TRBJ2-1	TRBV29-1	TRBD1	NA	CSIGQANERFF	TGCAGCATTGGACAGGCCAATGAGCGGTTCTTC
TRBJ2-1	TRBV5-4	TRBD2	NA	CASSLISSGRRNVQFF	TGTGCCAGCAGCTTAATTTCTAGCGGGAGAAGAAATGTCCAGTTCTTC
TRBJ2-6	TRBV7-8	NA	NA	CASSDRFRGANVLTF	TGTGCCAGCAGCGACAGGTTTCGAGGGGCCAACGTCCTGACTTTC
TRBJ2-3	TRBV11-2	NA	NA	CASDPPSRADTQYF	TGTGCCAGCGACCCCCCGAGCCGGGCAGATACGCAGTATTTT
TRBJ2-1	TRBV12-3/TRBV12-4	NA	NA	CAISPQGRRNEQFF	TGTGCCATAAGTCCCCAGGGGCGGCGGAATGAGCAGTTCTTC
TRBJ1-2	TRBV2	TRBD1	NA	CASRDTGTVYSYIF	TGTGCCAGCAGGGATACTGGGACAGTATATAGCTACATCTTC
TRBJ2-5	TRBV4-1	NA	NA	CASSQEEHGETQYF	TGCGCCAGCAGCCAAGAAGAGCACGGGGAGACCCAGTACTTC
TRBJ2-5	TRBV7-9	NA	once	CVSSLSRGEETQYF	TGTGTCAGCAGCTTATCCAGGGGAGAAGAGACCCAATACTTC
TRBJ1-1	TRBV6-6	TRBD1	few	CASMTGVNTEAFF	TGTGCCAGCATGACAGGGGTCAACACTGAAGCATTCTTT
TRBJ2-6	TRBV6-5	NA	NA	CATINSGANVLTF	TGTGCGACAATTAACTCTGGGGCCAACGTCCTGACTTTC
TRBJ2-3	TRBV6-1	NA	many	CASRLTDTQYF	TGTGCCAGTCGCCTTACAGATACGCAGTATTTT
TRBJ1-5	TRBV12-3/TRBV12-4	TRBD1	NA	CGNRNSQGAANQSQHF	TGTGGCAACAGAAACTCTCAGGGGGCCGCTAATCAGTCCCAGCATTTT
TRBJ1-3	TRBV4-2	NA	NA	CASSQEGLSEGRISSGNTIYF	TGTGCCAGCAGCCAAGAAGGCTTGTCAGAGGGTCGTATTTCCTCTGGGAACACCATATATTTT
TRBJ2-5	TRBV5-1	NA	NA	CASNLPQGTETQYF	TGCGCCAGCAACTTACCCCAGGGAACCGAGACGCAGTATTTC
TRBJ2-1	TRBV11-2	NA	few	CANSSELYNEQFF	TGTGCCAACAGTTCAGAATTATACAATGAACAGTTTTTC
TRBJ2-1	TRBV29-1	NA	NA	CSAPDGGQVGERFF	TGCAGCGCTCCGGATGGCGGCCAGGTAGGAGAGCGGTTCTTC
TRBJ2-1	TRBV5-8	NA	NA	CASSLAMSNQQFF	TGTGCCAGCAGCTTGGCCATGAGCAATCAACAGTTCTTC
TRBJ1-1	TRBV29-1	NA	NA	CSVEGSGTKAFF	TGCAGCGTTGAAGGGTCGGGCACTAAAGCTTTCTTT
TRBJ2-2	TRBV12-3/TRBV12-4	NA	once	CVSSLLVARDTGELFF	TGTGTCAGTAGTTTATTAGTCGCCAGGGACACCGGGGAGCTGTTTTTT
TRBJ2-1	TRBV12-3/TRBV12-4	NA	NA	CASKKMSSYNERFF	TGTGCCAGCAAGAAGATGAGCTCCTACAATGAGCGGTTCTTC
TRBJ2-2	TRBV29-1	TRBD1	NA	CSIELGGRRTGLTGELFF	TGCAGCATTGAACTCGGAGGTCGGCGGACAGGGTTGACCGGGGAACTGTTTTTT
TRBJ2-1	TRBV5-1	TRBD1	NA	CTSSFSGGYNEHFF	TGCACCAGCAGCTTCTCAGGGGGTTATAATGAGCACTTCTTC
TRBJ2-2	TRBV5-1	TRBD2	NA	CASIFGLAGGNTAELFF	TGCGCCAGCATCTTTGGACTAGCGGGAGGGAACACCGCGGAGCTGTTTTTT
TRBJ1-4	TRBV7-9	NA	NA	CASSIAGHNEKLFF	TGTGCCAGCAGCATAGCTGGCCATAATGAAAAACTGTTTTTT
TRBJ2-7	TRBV6-2/TRBV6-3	NA	NA	CASTRNFGTQGAYKQYF	TGTGCCAGTACCCGCAATTTCGGGACACAAGGAGCCTACAAGCAGTACTTC
TRBJ2-1	TRBV6-1	NA	NA	CANSEGESHNEQFF	TGTGCCAACAGTGAAGGGGAATCCCACAATGAGCAATTCTTC
TRBJ2-2	TRBV6-4	NA	many	CASSVSVNTGELFF	TGTGCCAGCAGTGTATCAGTTAACACCGGGGAGCTGTTTTTT
TRBJ2-1	TRBV6-1	NA	once	CVSGSGTTSNDEQFF	TGTGTCAGCGGATCCGGGACCACATCTAACGATGAGCAGTTCTTC
TRBJ2-5	TRBV29-1	TRBD2	once	CSILTSGSWAETQYF	TGCAGCATTCTGACTAGCGGGAGTTGGGCAGAGACCCAGTATTTC
TRBJ2-3	TRBV10-2	NA	NA	CASSELQGISSTDTQYF	TGCGCCAGTAGTGAGTTACAGGGAATATCTAGCACAGATACGCAGTATTTT
TRBJ1-2	TRBV6-5	NA	once	CASRATGGGYTF	TGTGCCAGCAGAGCGACAGGAGGAGGCTATACCTTC
TRBJ2-5	TRBV12-3/TRBV12-4	NA	few	CAGSLRSEETQYF	TGTGCCGGTAGTTTGAGGTCAGAAGAGACCCAGTACTTC
TRBJ2-7	TRBV29-1	NA	NA	CRAMTSWTVTPYEQYF	TGCAGGGCCATGACATCTTGGACCGTCACTCCCTACGAGCAGTACTTC
TRBJ1-2	TRBV4-1	NA	NA	CASRQEGEYGYTF	TGCGCCAGCAGGCAAGAGGGGGAGTATGGCTACACCTTC
TRBJ2-3	TRBV14	NA	NA	CASSQDSRLNTDTQYF	TGTGCCAGCAGCCAAGATTCACGACTCAATACAGATACGCAGTATTTT
TRBJ2-7	TRBV5-1	NA	NA	CASSWGLVGYEQYF	TGCGCCAGCAGCTGGGGACTGGTTGGGTACGAGCAGTACTTC
TRBJ1-1	TRBV10-3	TRBD1	NA	CAISAPDRGIEAFF	TGTGCCATTAGTGCTCCGGACAGGGGTATTGAAGCTTTCTTT
TRBJ2-1	TRBV29-1	NA	once	CSVENVGNEQFF	TGCAGCGTTGAAAATGTGGGCAATGAGCAGTTCTTC
TRBJ2-3	TRBV2	NA	NA	CVSIFEDTQYF	TGTGTCAGCATCTTCGAAGATACGCAGTATTTT
TRBJ2-7	TRBV7-8	NA	NA	CASSTLCSYEQYF	TGTGCCAGCAGCACTCTCTGTTCTTACGAGCAGTACTTC
TRBJ1-1	TRBV29-1	NA	NA	CSVRWGAREAFF	TGCAGCGTTCGATGGGGTGCGAGGGAAGCTTTCTTT
TRBJ2-7	TRBV6-1	NA	NA	CASLRTKLRYEQNF	TGCGCCAGCCTCAGGACGAAGTTAAGATACGAGCAGAACTTC
TRBJ2-7	TRBV4-2	NA	NA	CPSSQDKGSDYEQYF	TGTCCCAGCAGCCAAGATAAAGGGAGCGACTACGAGCAGTACTTC
TRBJ2-7	TRBV30	TRBD2	NA	CAWQGMTSYNEQYF	TGCGCCTGGCAAGGAATGACTAGCTACAATGAGCAGTACTTC
TRBJ2-1	TRBV5-4	TRBD2	NA	CASSDEGGLETQFF	TGTGCCAGCAGTGACGAGGGAGGGTTGGAGACCCAGTTCTTC
TRBJ1-2	TRBV6-5	TRBD1	NA	CASSYSTGGIFSYTF	TGTGCCAGCAGCTACTCAACAGGGGGAATATTTAGCTACACCTTC
TRBJ1-1	TRBV4-2	NA	NA	CISNPEIETFF	TGTATCAGCAACCCAGAAATAGAAACTTTCTTT
TRBJ2-1	TRBV4-3	TRBD1	NA	CASNQFTSGQLNEQFF	TGCGCCAGCAACCAATTTACGTCGGGACAGCTCAATGAGCAGTTCTTC
TRBJ2-1	TRBV4-2	TRBD2	once	CASRQASGLHSEQFF	TGTGCCAGCAGGCAAGCTAGCGGACTTCACAGTGAGCAGTTCTTC
TRBJ1-1	TRBV29-1	NA	NA	CSVCPRGRNTESFF	TGCAGCGTGTGTCCCAGAGGGCGGAACACTGAATCTTTCTTT
TRBJ2-1	TRBV12-3/TRBV12-4	NA	NA	CASSFPDPHKQFF	TGTGCCAGCAGTTTCCCAGATCCCCATAAGCAGTTCTTC
TRBJ2-2	TRBV12-3/TRBV12-4	NA	NA	CASCLIGGTGELFF	TGTGCCAGCTGTTTGATAGGGGGCACCGGGGAGCTGTTTTTT
TRBJ2-3	TRBV12-3/TRBV12-4	NA	NA	CGNSPFGDTQYF	TGTGGCAACAGTCCCTTCGGTGATACGCAGTATTTT
TRBJ2-6	TRBV11-2	NA	NA	CGSSLDLAGANVLTF	TGTGGCAGCAGCTTAGACCTGGCTGGGGCCAACGTCCTGACTTTC